Each of the 19 T cell receptor beta chains below was sequenced from the same sample in a study of shared clonotypes between healthy human individuals. Some clones are missing from TCRdb's copy, which holds only in-frame ones; the method was immunoSEQ multiplex PCR. The data contain about 980,000 clones, over 60% of them seen just once; the ten biggest clones take up roughly 1.5%. Material for sequencing was memory CD4+ T cells sorted from blood. Subset of the sample: CD45RA-negative fraction. All receptors come from a man younger than 30 in good health.

This chain links TRBV28 with TRBJ1-1, with 10 nucleotides matching TRBD1. Germline CDR1 and CDR2: MDHEN and SYDVKM. CDR3 length: 14 amino acids. The V segment lost 2 bases and the J segment 6 bases; nucleotides outside the gene matches: 3. The CDR3: CASSLGTGAAEAFF. Written as DNA, the CDR3 is TGTGCCAGCAGTTTAGGGACAGGGGCAGCTGAAGCTTTCTTT.

The chain recombines TRBV6-1 with TRBJ1-2; 7 nucleotides align to TRBD1. The J segment lost 5 bases and the V segment lost 1 base, leaving 7 bases of the junction unmatched. The CDR3 length is 15 residues. Germline loops: CDR1 MNHNS, CDR2 SASEGT. The CDR3 DNA reads TGTGCCAGCAGTGAAGGGCCAGGGGGGGAGTATGGCTACACCTTC. Translated, it gives CASSEGPGGEYGYTF.

This rearrangement joins TRBV6-6 to TRBJ2-7; 10 bases are a match to TRBD2. The germline CDR1 and CDR2 sequences are MNHNY and SVGAGI (reference sequence). The CDR3 covers 12 residues. Losses at the gene ends were 6 bases for V and 7 bases for J; bases not matched to a gene: 3. CDR3: CASRTSGREQYF. The CDR3 nucleotides read TGTGCCAGCAGGACTAGCGGGCGGGAGCAGTACTTC.

This rearrangement joins TRBV19 to TRBJ1-2; TRBD1 might be the D (5 bases). There are 14 residues in the CDR3. The germline gives CDR1 LNHDA, CDR2 SQIVND (reference sequence). V was shortened by 5 bases and J by 4 bases, with 14 bases between the two germline ends. For the CDR3, the DNA is TGTGCCAGTAGTGCAGGGAAGTTGGGCTATGGCTACACCTTC. As protein: CASSAGKLGYGYTF.

The gene calls are TRBV6-6 and TRBJ2-2; D not resolved. The CDR3 spans 14 residues. V lost 4 bases, J lost 1 base, and 7 bases lay in between. CDR1 and CDR2 (germline): MNHNY, SVGAGI (reference sequence). As DNA, the CDR3 is TGTGCCAGCAGTTCCGCGGTGAACACCGGGGAGCTGTTTTTT. Protein sequence: CASSSAVNTGELFF.

The chain recombines TRBV11-2 with TRBJ2-3, with a tentative D call TRBD1 (5 bases). V was pared by 5 bases and J by 4 bases, with 16 bases between. CDR3 length: 15 residues. Germline lookup yields CDR1 SGHAT and CDR2 FQNNGV. The CDR3 region is CASSPHNQGADTQYF. Written as DNA, the CDR3 is TGTGCCAGCAGCCCTCACAACCAGGGCGCAGATACGCAGTATTTT.

This clone was seen a handful of times. The chain uses TRBV19 and TRBJ1-2; D perhaps matches TRBD1 (6 bases). V dropped 7 bases and J dropped 7 bases, with 16 bases sitting between them. This CDR3 has 13 residues. CDR1 LNHDA and CDR2 SQIVND come from the germline V gene (reference sequence). The CDR3 region is CASNEGGISGYTF. Here the CDR3 DNA reads TGTGCCAGTAACGAGGGGGGTATCAGTGGCTACACCTTC.

The chain is built from TRBV18 and TRBJ2-3; D might be TRBD2 (6 bases). The germline CDR1 and CDR2 sequences are KGHSH and LQKENI. The CDR3 loop spans 16 amino acids. V lost 0 bases and J 6 bases, leaving 16 bases between the germline ends. CDR3 sequence: CASSPPGVSGRDTQYF. The CDR3 region has the DNA TGTGCCAGCTCACCACCCGGAGTAAGCGGGCGGGATACGCAGTATTTT.

The chain has TRBV2 and TRBJ1-2, with D hard to call. CDR1 SNHLY and CDR2 FYNNEI come from the germline V gene. This CDR3 is built from 15 residues. Trimming stripped 3 bases from V and 0 bases from J, with 11 bases between. The CDR3 sequence: CASSDGGPANYGYTF. CDR3 sequence (DNA): TGTGCCAGCAGTGACGGCGGACCAGCTAACTATGGCTACACCTTC.

The chain recombines TRBV25-1 with TRBJ2-7, with 8 bases fitting TRBD1. This CDR3 spans 12 amino acids. After removal of 5 bases from V and 4 bases from J, the junction contained 1 base not matched to a gene. Per the germline V gene, CDR1 is MGHDK and CDR2 is SYGVNS. The CDR3 sequence is CASSRQGYEQYF. The CDR3, as DNA: TGTGCCAGCAGTAGACAGGGGTACGAGCAGTACTTC.

This clone was observed a few times. The chain is built from TRBV28 and TRBJ1-5, with D possibly being TRBD1 (5 bases). Germline lookup yields CDR1 MDHEN and CDR2 SYDVKM. This CDR3 has 12 amino acids. Trimming left V 8 bases short and J 4 bases short, with 9 bases between. The CDR3 DNA reads TGTGCCAGCCAGGCAGGGAATCAGCCCCAGCATTTT. Translation: CASQAGNQPQHF.

V is TRBV28 and J is TRBJ1-6; 12 bases map to TRBD1. This CDR3 spans 19 amino acids. Trimming cost V 5 bases and J 4 bases; bases outside gene matches: 12. In germline, CDR1 is MDHEN, CDR2 SYDVKM. The DNA of the CDR3 is TGTGCCAGCAGTGACCTGGGACAGGGGGCGGTAGTTTATAATTCACCCCTCCACTTT. Protein product: CASSDLGQGAVVYNSPLHF.

The J gene is TRBJ2-1, the V gene TRBV10-2, with a weak D call TRBD1 (6 bases). The germline V gene has CDR1 WSHSY and CDR2 SAAADI. V was clipped by 5 bases and J by 0 bases, with 11 bases between them. The CDR3 is made up of 15 amino acids. The CDR3 spells CASSLGQSSYNEQFF. CDR3 nucleotide sequence: TGCGCCAGCAGTCTCGGACAGAGCTCCTACAATGAGCAGTTCTTC.

In its sample, this clone was seen once. The chain is built from TRBV5-4 and TRBJ2-5, with D perhaps matching TRBD2 (5 bases). V was pared by 4 bases and J by 1 base, with 17 bases between. This CDR3 is 16 amino acids long. CDR1 and CDR2 from the germline V gene are SGHNT and YYREEE (reference sequence). The CDR3 region is CASSLGQRGPQETQYF. CDR3 bases: TGTGCCAGCAGCCTTGGCCAAAGAGGGCCCCAAGAGACCCAGTACTTC.

The chain recombines TRBV10-3 with TRBJ2-3; 8 positions match TRBD1. This CDR3 has 14 residues. The ends lost 5 bases at V and 1 base at J; junction bases unmatched: 2. CDR1 and CDR2 (germline): ENHRY, SYGVKD. The CDR3 DNA follows: TGTGCCATCAGTCTGGGACAGGGCACAGATACGCAGTATTTT. Translating it yields CAISLGQGTDTQYF.

The chain uses TRBV15 and TRBJ2-7; the D gene could be TRBD1 or TRBD2 (5 bases each). The CDR3 loop spans 15 amino acids. Germline lookup yields CDR1 LNHNV and CDR2 YYDKDF (reference sequence). The V end lost 4 bases, the J end lost 4 bases, and 17 bases lay between the germline ends. This chain's CDR3 is CATSTGAGSAYEQYF. CDR3 nucleotides: TGTGCCACCAGCACCGGAGCAGGGAGTGCTTACGAGCAGTACTTC.

J is TRBJ2-2 and V is TRBV7-9, with D possibly TRBD1 on 5 matching bases. Germline assignment: CDR1 SEHNR and CDR2 FQNEAQ (reference sequence). This CDR3 region has 17 residues. V was clipped by 3 bases and J by 3 bases, with 17 bases between them. CDR3 in amino acids: CASSFRIGERDTGELFF. CDR3 DNA sequence: TGTGCCAGCAGCTTCCGGATAGGGGAACGTGACACCGGGGAGCTGTTTTTT.

This clone appeared once. The rearrangement joins TRBV11-2 to TRBJ1-4; D remains ambiguous. The CDR3 loop spans 13 amino acids. Deletions cut 5 bases from V and 8 bases from J, with 12 bases between. The germline V gene has CDR1 SGHAT and CDR2 FQNNGV. This CDR3 reads CASSQRAKEKLFF. For the CDR3, the DNA is TGTGCCAGCAGCCAAAGGGCCAAGGAAAAACTGTTTTTT.

The V call is TRBV5-1, the J call TRBJ1-3; TRBD1 is a possible D gene (6 bases). Per germline, CDR1 SGHRS and CDR2 YFSETQ. The CDR3 is 14 residues long. The V gene lost 4 bases and the J gene lost 2 bases, with 10 bases spanning the gap. Here the CDR3 reads CASSPGTTGNTIYF. As DNA, the CDR3 is TGCGCCAGCAGCCCGGGGACAACTGGAAACACCATATATTTT.